This TCR beta chain comes out of a study of the immune and genomic landscape of osteosarcoma (dated by TCRdb to the early 2020s). Some background on the complete study: The overall cohort comprised roughly 50 pediatric and adult patients with high-grade osteosarcoma, with a median age at diagnosis of approximately 28 years (range about 5-85). Poor-risk disease was overrepresented in the cohort, as 73% of patients had an unfavorable pathologic response to standard therapy and approximately 67% had died. In the overall cohort, around three fifths of patients were male, and under 80% had localized disease at diagnosis. To define immunogenic potential, the study profiled osteosarcoma specimens using whole genome, RNA and T-cell receptor sequencing, along with immunohistochemistry and reverse phase protein arrays. To characterize the osteosarcoma immunogenomic landscape, TCR sequencing results were integrated with transcriptome, protein array and immunostaining data. An explanation for the limited clinical activity of immune checkpoint inhibitors in osteosarcoma was sought in the study. Each of three patients provided a couple of samples from the same tumor site. General study outcomes and caveats: In five cases a single hyperexpanded clone dominated the repertoire, and each of those five cases had fewer than 100 T-cell clonotypes. Because osteosarcoma is rare and all possible samples were collected, sample size was not determined by any statistical method. Clonality benchmarks were derived from external normal skin and healthy peripheral blood data rather than from matched normal tissue. Matched blood was collected from only a couple of patients, alongside the frozen tumor specimens. Overall, productive TCR clonality was low, with an average of 0.09 and a maximum of 0.3, which suggests limited T-cell clonal expansion. TCR productive clonality was higher in the immune-hot C3 cluster than the cold C1 cluster but still low overall.

The ImmunoSEQ Assay (Adaptive Biotechnologies) was used to immunosequence the CDR3 regions of the TCR beta chain. In the original analysis: The ImmunoSEQ Analyzer platform was used to export TCRB rearrangements, read counts, read proportions and gene usage. T-cell clonality was calculated on productive rearrangements as 1 minus Pielou's evenness. In the clonal space homeostasis analysis, clonotypes were binned as rare, small, medium, large or hyperexpanded (0.01 to 1 of the repertoire). TCR productive clonality was compared across immune clusters C1, C2 and C3 using the Wilcoxon rank sum test. The source is immuneACCESS, and TCRdb retained only in-frame sequences with V and J called. Part of the clones is not carried over; for the studies checked, unresolved V genes explain less than half of this, and the remainder is unexplained. V and J calls and clone size are as listed in that table; D and trimming were resolved from the DNA. The sample has about 10,000 clones on record, 60% to 85% of them singletons. The ten largest clones represent 15% to 20% of the sample.

Specimens were post-treatment primary, local recurrence and metastasis tumors from poor-prognosis patients. The cysteine opens and the phenylalanine closes a CDR3 of 15 amino acids. Only CDR3 DNA remains: 45 bases, in frame from the first base. Here V drops 7 bases and J drops 2 bases, and the junction holds 4 bases not matched to any gene. As encoded in the germline V gene, CDR1 is SGHRS while CDR2 is YFSETQ. A remark on this clone: Its antigen remains undetermined. No base quality information exists; no much larger clone differs at one position.

Sequencing used osteosarcoma tumor tissue from the lung. The TCR originated in a human donor with osteosarcoma. This sequence uses TRBV5-1 and TRBJ2-5; 14 central nucleotides agree with TRBD2. CDR3 sequence: CASSRLAGGQETQYF. The DNA reads as follows: TGCGCCAGCTCCCGACTAGCGGGAGGGCAAGAGACCCAGTACTTC.